The TCR beta chain described here comes from a study of T-cell reconstitution after alpha-beta-depleted transplantation in children. Germline assignment: CDR1 SGHRS and CDR2 YFSETQ. Trimming pared 0 bases from V and 2 bases from J, leaving 9 bases between. CDR3 length: 14 residues. It was with unique molecular identifiers that the TCRbeta library was prepared. MiXCR was run by TCRdb on the PCR reads, yielding one entry per CDR3 protein. This table has about 400,000 distinct CDR3 sequences, about a fifth appearing once. The clonotype was recovered from a human donor who donated a stem cell graft to a child with acute myeloid leukemia. The source was PBMCs from the stem cell graft donor, collected from the stem cell graft. This chain links TRBV5-1 with TRBJ2-7; D gene uncertain. In nucleotides, the CDR3 is TGCGCCAGCAGCTTGGCTCCTACCCCCTACGAGCAGTACTTC. Its protein is CASSLAPTPYEQYF.